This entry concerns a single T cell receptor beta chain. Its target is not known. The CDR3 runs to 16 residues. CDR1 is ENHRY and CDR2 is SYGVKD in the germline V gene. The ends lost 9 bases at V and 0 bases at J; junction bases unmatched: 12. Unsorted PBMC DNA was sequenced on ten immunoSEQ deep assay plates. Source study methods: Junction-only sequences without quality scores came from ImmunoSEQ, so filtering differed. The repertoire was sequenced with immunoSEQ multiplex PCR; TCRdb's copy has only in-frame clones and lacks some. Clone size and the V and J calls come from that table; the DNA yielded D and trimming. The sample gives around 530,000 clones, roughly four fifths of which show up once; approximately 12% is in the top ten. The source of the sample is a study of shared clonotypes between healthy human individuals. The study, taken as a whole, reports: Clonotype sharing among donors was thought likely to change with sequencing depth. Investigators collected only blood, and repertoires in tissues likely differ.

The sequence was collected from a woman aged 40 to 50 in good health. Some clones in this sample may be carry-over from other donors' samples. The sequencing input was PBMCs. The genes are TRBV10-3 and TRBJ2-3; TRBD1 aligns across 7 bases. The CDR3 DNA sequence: TGTGCCATTACCCCTACACAGGGGAGAAGCACAGATACGCAGTATTTT. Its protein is CAITPTQGRSTDTQYF.